The T cell receptor beta chain described here comes from a study of blood T cell repertoires in COVID-19. Sequencing was performed with immunoSEQ multiplex PCR; in TCRdb, only in-frame clones are kept and a portion is missing. Here the sample spans 120,000 to 150,000 clones, 84% being singletons. This TCR was sampled from a human donor in a cohort sampled during active COVID-19. Sequencing input: peripheral blood.

CDR3 coding DNA: TGTGCCAGCAGCTTAGGGACAGTTGGAGGCTACACCTTC. This codes for CASSLGTVGGYTF. The chain combines TRBV7-9 with TRBJ1-2; D possibly corresponds to TRBD1 (6 bases). The CDR3 is 13 residues long. The V and J ends lost 1 base and 8 bases respectively, with 11 bases between them. Germline CDR1 SEHNR, CDR2 FQNEAQ (reference sequence).